This T cell receptor (beta chain) was recovered during a study of metastatic and nonmetastatic thyroid tumors. Looking at the study overall: Repertoires of blood and of tissue (tumor or nodule) from malignant and benign thyroid patients were compared.

All patients were untreated before thyroid surgery. TCRdb re-clonotyped the PCR reads via MiXCR. Of about 13,000 clones in the sample, more than 25% are singletons; the top ten hold over 10%. Judged by abundance, this clone is medium-sized. What it binds is unknown. Trimming left V 5 bases short and J 3 bases short, with 8 bases between. The CDR3 has 13 residues. The germline V gene encodes CDR1 LNHDA and CDR2 SQIVND (reference sequence). Study outcomes and limitations: Benign nodules were reported to have significantly lower TCR beta diversity than malignant thyroid tumors, in blood and tumor.

Sequencing was performed on tumor tissue. This clonotype was sampled from a male donor with papillary thyroid cancer or a benign thyroid nodule (not recorded which). Some clones in this sample may be carry-over from other donors' samples. The chain uses TRBV19 and TRBJ1-5; no definite D call. This chain's CDR3 is CASSPPYNQPQHF. DNA of the CDR3: TGTGCCAGTAGTCCTCCCTACAATCAGCCCCAGCATTTT.